This T cell receptor (beta chain) was obtained from a study of blood T cell repertoires in COVID-19. At the level of the study: From the United States, Italy and Spain came samples of acute and convalescent COVID-19.

V was cut by 0 bases and J by 2 bases, with 10 bases left in between. The CDR3 is 15 amino acids. CDR1 and CDR2 (germline): PRHDT, FYEKMQ (reference sequence). Profiling relied on immunoSEQ multiplex PCR, and the TCRdb table lists in-frame clones only, not all of them. The repertoire consists of approximately 200,000 clones, with about 87% occurring once and the leading ten covering under 2%. The TCR sequence derives from a man between 65 and 85 years old with acute or convalescent COVID-19. Sequenced material: peripheral blood. The chain carries TRBV13 and TRBJ1-2; D may be TRBD1 (6 bases). The CDR3 nucleotides read TGTGCCAGCAGCTTAGGTACCACAGGGAACTATGGCTACACCTTC. As protein: CASSLGTTGNYGYTF. The full variable domain, rest sourced from reference TRBV13 and TRBJ1-2, is AAGVIQSPRHLIKEKRETATLKCYPIPRHDTVYWYQQGPGQDPQFLISFYEKMQSDKGSIPDRFSAQQFSDYHSELNMSSLELGDSALYFCASSLGTTGNYGYTFGSGTRLTVV.